What follows are 21 T cell receptor beta chains derived from one specimen sequenced in a study of human T cells and chemical hapten exposure. Time point noted: healthy volunteer bleed at 6 weeks. Total RNA came from unfractionated whole blood. TCRdb re-called the RACE reads through MiXCR, storing one row per CDR3 protein. The sample carries 70,000 to 85,000 distinct CDR3 sequences, approximately 8.6% recorded once. The specimen was whole blood. These receptor sequences come from a male donor in good health. Some clones in this sample may be carry-over from other donors' samples.

The chain combines TRBV2 with TRBJ2-7, with D perhaps matching TRBD1 or TRBD2 (5 bases each). CDR3 size: 15 residues. The V end was cut by 5 bases, the J end by 4 bases, with 18 bases between. The V gene's germline CDR1 is SNHLY and CDR2 FYNNEI. The CDR3: CASSSLSGTQYEQYF. CDR3 bases: TGTGCCAGCAGTTCCCTCTCCGGGACGCAATACGAGCAGTACTTC.

This clonotype was picked up a small number of times. The CDR3 region has the DNA TGTGCCAGCAGCCCGAAGAGAGCTTCAGATACGCAGTATTTT. Residues: CASSPKRASDTQYF. The rearrangement joins TRBV7-9 to TRBJ2-3; D call uncertain. Germline values: CDR1 SEHNR, CDR2 FQNEAQ (reference sequence). This CDR3 comprises 14 residues. V was cut by 5 bases and J by 4 bases, with 13 bases left in between. Full variable domain (missing parts from reference TRBV7-9 and TRBJ2-3): DTGVSQNPRHKITKRGQNVTFRCDPISEHNRLYWYRQTLGQGPEFLTYFQNEAQLEKSRLLSDRFSAERPKGSFSTLEIQRTEQGDSAMYLCASSPKRASDTQYFGPGTRLTVL.

The CDR3 here is CASSPSAGSTGEAFF. CDR3 in DNA: TGTGCCAGCAGTCCTTCCGCGGGGAGTACGGGTGAAGCTTTCTTT. The chain joins TRBV27 to TRBJ1-1, with D unresolved. The germline CDR1 and CDR2 sequences are MNHEY and SMNVEV (reference sequence). V was clipped by 5 bases and J by 7 bases, with 20 bases between them. This CDR3 has 15 residues.

The rearrangement joins TRBV6-5 to TRBJ2-5; a possible D gene is TRBD1 (6 bases). The CDR3 is 12 amino acids. CDR1 is MNHEY and CDR2 is SVGAGI in the germline V gene. Trimming stripped 8 bases from V and 2 bases from J, with 9 bases between. CDR3 amino acids: CASQTGQETQYF. In nucleotides, the CDR3 is TGTGCCAGCCAGACAGGACAAGAGACCCAGTACTTC.

There are a few counts of this clonotype. V gene TRBV14 combines with J gene TRBJ1-1; tentatively, D is TRBD1 (5 bases). Germline lookup yields CDR1 SGHDN and CDR2 FVKESK. The germline V and J ends were trimmed by 2 bases and 3 bases, with 13 bases remaining between them. The CDR3 consists of 15 residues. The CDR3 sequence: CASSQLQAGYTEAFF. The DNA of the CDR3 is TGTGCCAGCAGCCAATTACAGGCGGGGTACACTGAAGCTTTCTTT.

This clonotype was seen at least ten times. The chain carries TRBV14 and TRBJ1-2; a weak D match, TRBD1 (6 bases). Trimming cost V 0 bases and J 4 bases, with 9 bases left between them. CDR1 is SGHDN and CDR2 is FVKESK in the germline V gene. The CDR3 extends over 14 amino acids. The CDR3 region has the DNA TGTGCCAGCAGCCAAGACAGGGGCCCCTATGGCTACACCTTC. The encoded protein is CASSQDRGPYGYTF.

This clonotype was detected a few times. The chain combines TRBV6-5 with TRBJ1-6; D is possibly TRBD1 (5 bases). V was trimmed by 5 bases and J by 10 bases, leaving 12 bases between them. The CDR3 is 13 amino acids. From germline, CDR1 is MNHEY and CDR2 SVGAGI. In DNA, the CDR3 is TGTGCCAGCAGTCCCCAGGGTGGATCACCCCTCCACTTT. It translates to CASSPQGGSPLHF.

This clonotype has just a few counts. The chain uses TRBV30 and TRBJ1-4; 12 bases are a match to TRBD1. V lost 5 bases to trimming and J lost 8 bases; unmatched junction nucleotides: 6. Germline assignment: CDR1 GTSNPN and CDR2 SVGIG (reference sequence). CDR3 length: 14 residues. CDR3 nucleotides: TGTGCCTGGGGGACAGGGGGCGCGAGGGAAAAACTGTTTTTT. This sequence encodes CAWGTGGAREKLFF.

The chain couples TRBV29-1 to TRBJ2-1; 7 bases match TRBD2. Germline V gives CDR1 SQVTM, CDR2 ANQGSEA. The V segment lost 4 bases and the J segment 3 bases; nucleotides outside the gene matches: 3. CDR3 length: 13 amino acids. The CDR3 is CSVGSGDYNEQFF. The CDR3, as DNA: TGCAGCGTTGGGAGCGGGGACTACAATGAGCAGTTCTTC.

V usage is TRBV5-1 and J usage is TRBJ2-7; D unresolved. This CDR3 has 13 residues. V was cut by 0 bases and J by 4 bases, with 8 bases left in between. From germline, CDR1 is SGHRS and CDR2 YFSETQ. The CDR3 loop is CASSLDPIYEQYF. CDR3 DNA: TGCGCCAGCAGCTTGGACCCAATTTACGAGCAGTACTTC.

V gene TRBV5-1 combines with J gene TRBJ2-3, with unresolved D. The CDR3 loop spans 14 amino acids. Trimming took 2 bases from V and 2 from J, leaving 9 bases between them. Germline values: CDR1 SGHRS, CDR2 YFSETQ. The CDR3 sequence is CASSFNPYTDTQYF. CDR3 bases: TGCGCCAGCAGCTTCAACCCGTACACAGATACGCAGTATTTT.

The chain has TRBV9 and TRBJ2-5; maybe TRBD2 (5 bases). Per the germline V gene, CDR1 is SGDLS and CDR2 is YYNGEE. This CDR3 comprises 17 residues. Trimming took 0 bases from V and 0 from J, leaving 15 bases between them. Here the CDR3 DNA reads TGTGCCAGCAGCGTAGGGCCGTCCCCGAGGGACCAAGAGACCCAGTACTTC. It yields the protein CASSVGPSPRDQETQYF.

The chain couples TRBV20-1 to TRBJ1-3; 7 bases fit TRBD1. Germline CDR1 reads DFQATT; CDR2 reads SNEGSKA (reference sequence). J was trimmed by 2 bases and V by 3 bases; bases with no gene match: 7. This CDR3 contains 15 residues. This CDR3 is CSARRDRTPGNTIYF. The DNA of the CDR3 is TGCAGTGCTAGGAGGGACAGAACTCCTGGAAACACCATATATTTT.

As DNA, the CDR3 is TGTGCCAGCAGTGAAGCGCCGAAGCAGCCCCAGCATTTT. This encodes CASSEAPKQPQHF. The gene calls are TRBV2 and TRBJ1-5; no clear D gene. Trimming pared 0 bases from V and 7 bases from J, leaving 7 bases between. Germline CDR1 is SNHLY and CDR2 is FYNNEI. The CDR3 contains 13 residues.

The rearrangement uses TRBV29-1 and TRBJ1-2, with a possible D match to TRBD1 (5 bases). Germline loops: CDR1 SQVTM, CDR2 ANQGSEA. V was trimmed by 5 bases and J by 2 bases, leaving 15 bases between them. This CDR3 has 14 residues. CDR3 nucleotide sequence: TGCAGCGTTCCCTCCACCGACAGAAACTATGGCTACACCTTC. Amino acids: CSVPSTDRNYGYTF.

The chain has TRBV29-1 and TRBJ2-7, with D unclear. CDR1 is SQVTM and CDR2 is ANQGSEA in the germline V gene. The V gene lost 6 bases and the J gene lost 0 bases, with 15 bases spanning the gap. There are 14 residues in the CDR3. The CDR3 loop is CSVSPVESSYEQYF. CDR3 nucleotides: TGCAGCGTCAGCCCAGTGGAGAGCTCCTACGAGCAGTACTTC.

V is TRBV28 and J is TRBJ1-5, with no clear D. V was clipped by 6 bases and J by 9 bases, with 12 bases between them. This CDR3 has 12 amino acids. Germline CDR1 MDHEN, CDR2 SYDVKM. CDR3 region: CASSTQRGPQHF. The DNA of the CDR3 is TGTGCCAGCAGCACTCAGCGAGGGCCCCAGCATTTT.

The J gene is TRBJ2-1, the V gene TRBV7-2, with a possible D match to TRBD2 (5 bases). The germline V gene has CDR1 SGHTA and CDR2 FQGNSA. V lost 6 bases and J lost 2, with 17 bases in between. The CDR3 sequence is 16 residues long. CDR3 nucleotide sequence: TGTGCCAGCAGACGGAACCCAGAGGGTCCCTACAATGAGCAGTTCTTC. It specifies CASRRNPEGPYNEQFF.

This clonotype appeared a few times. The chain links TRBV10-3 to TRBJ2-4; maybe TRBD2 (5 bases). Germline CDR1 ENHRY, CDR2 SYGVKD. V lost 0 bases and J lost 6, with 9 bases in between. The CDR3 consists of 14 residues. Here the CDR3 DNA reads TGTGCCATCAGTGAGTCGAACGGGGTAAACATTCAGTACTTC. Translating it yields CAISESNGVNIQYF.

This clonotype was found a few times. The genes are TRBV11-2 and TRBJ2-7; 10 bases are a match to TRBD2. J was trimmed by 4 bases and V by 0 bases; bases with no gene match: 3. In germline, CDR1 is SGHAT, CDR2 FQNNGV. The CDR3 runs to 15 residues. This chain's CDR3 is CASSLDPAGGYEQYF. The DNA for the CDR3 is TGTGCCAGCAGCTTAGATCCAGCGGGAGGGTACGAGCAGTACTTC.

There are many counts of this clonotype. The chain has TRBV7-6 and TRBJ2-5; 8 bases map to TRBD1. This CDR3 spans 14 amino acids. V trimming: 2 bases; J trimming: 4 bases; junction bases outside the gene matches: 3. Germline CDR1 reads SGHVS; CDR2 reads FNYEAQ. CDR3 DNA sequence: TGTGCCAGCAGCTTACAGGGGGCGAGAGAGACCCAGTACTTC. It yields the protein CASSLQGARETQYF.